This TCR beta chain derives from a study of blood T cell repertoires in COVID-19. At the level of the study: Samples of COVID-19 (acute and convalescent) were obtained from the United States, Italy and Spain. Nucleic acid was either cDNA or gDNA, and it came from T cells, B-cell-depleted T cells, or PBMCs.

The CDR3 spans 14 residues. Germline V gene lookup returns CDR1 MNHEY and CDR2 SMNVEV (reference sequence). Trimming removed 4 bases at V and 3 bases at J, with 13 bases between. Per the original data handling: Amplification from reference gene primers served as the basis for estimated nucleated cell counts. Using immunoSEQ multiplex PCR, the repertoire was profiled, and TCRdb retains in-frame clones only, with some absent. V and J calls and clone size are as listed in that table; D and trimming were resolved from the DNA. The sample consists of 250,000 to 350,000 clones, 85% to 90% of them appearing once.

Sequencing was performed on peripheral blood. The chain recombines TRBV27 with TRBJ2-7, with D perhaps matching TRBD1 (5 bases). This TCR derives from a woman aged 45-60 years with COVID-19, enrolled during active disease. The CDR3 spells CASSYQGYDYEQYF. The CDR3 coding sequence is TGTGCCAGCAGTTATCAGGGCTACGACTACGAGCAGTACTTC.